The next 11 T cell receptor beta chains were all read from a single sample in a study of post-analysis software for immune sequencing data. Study results and caveats: Controls had lower frequencies than patients of roughly five TRBV segments, which included TRBV5-6, TRBV5-1 and TRBV20-1.

Their cognate antigens are unknown. Prepared TCR beta cDNA libraries contained unique molecular identifiers. TCRdb used MiXCR to reprocess the PCR reads, holding one entry per CDR3 protein. The sample shows around 400,000 distinct CDR3 sequences, approximately 33% of them seen only once. The sample comprised blood. Source of these receptors: a girl between 10 and 17 years old with multiple sclerosis.

V gene TRBV5-1 combines with J gene TRBJ1-2; TRBD1 is a possible D gene (5 bases). The V end was cut by 4 bases, the J end by 2 bases, with 18 bases between. The CDR3 covers 16 residues. Per germline, CDR1 SGHRS and CDR2 YFSETQ. The CDR3 DNA reads as TGCGCCAGCAGCCGATCCTCGGGGGTACAGAACTATGGCTACACCTTC. It encodes CASSRSSGVQNYGYTF. The whole variable domain, remainder taken from reference TRBV5-1 and TRBJ1-2, is KAGVTQTPRYLIKTRGQQVTLSCSPISGHRSVSWYQQTPGQGLQFLFEYFSETQRNKGNFPGRFSGRQFSNSRSEMNVSTLELGDSALYLCASSRSSGVQNYGYTFGSGTRLTVV.

There are a few counts of this clonotype. The rearrangement uses TRBV11-3 and TRBJ2-1; D is unresolved. CDR1 and CDR2 (germline): SGHNT, YENEEA. Trimming stripped 3 bases from V and 13 bases from J, with 13 bases between. This CDR3 is 12 amino acids long. In DNA form, the CDR3 reads TGTGCCAGCAGCTTGGACCATGAAGTTCAGTTCTTC. Its protein is CASSLDHEVQFF.

In this sample, this clonotype turned up a few times. The rearrangement joins TRBV6-4 to TRBJ1-2, with TRBD1 identical over 10 bases. Trimming took 6 bases from V and 4 from J; bases not matched to a gene: 5. The germline CDR1 and CDR2 sequences are MRHNA and SNTAGT. The CDR3 consists of 14 residues. CDR3 amino acids: CASSRDRGSYGYTF. DNA of the CDR3: TGTGCCAGCAGCCGGGACAGGGGCAGCTATGGCTACACCTTC.

V gene TRBV9 combines with J gene TRBJ2-3; TRBD2 aligns across 10 bases. Trimming at V came to 4 bases and at J to 5 bases, leaving 4 bases not matched to a gene. The CDR3 spans 14 residues. The V gene's germline CDR1 is SGDLS and CDR2 YYNGEE. The CDR3, as DNA: TGTGCCAGCAGCCTAGCGGGAGTGAAAGATACGCAGTATTTT. This gives the protein CASSLAGVKDTQYF.

In this sample, this clonotype turned up a few times. The chain carries TRBV7-2 and TRBJ1-6; a weak D match, TRBD1 (6 bases). The germline CDR1 and CDR2 sequences are SGHTA and FQGNSA. The CDR3 loop spans 15 amino acids. V was pared by 1 base and J by 7 bases, with 11 bases between. CDR3 DNA: TGTGCCAGCAGCTTAGAACAGGGTGGGAATTCACCCCTCCACTTT. The encoded protein is CASSLEQGGNSPLHF. Combining the CDR3 with reference TRBV7-2 and TRBJ1-6 gives the whole variable domain GAGVSQSPSNKVTEKGKDVELRCDPISGHTALYWYRQSLGQGLEFLIYFQGNSAPDKSGLPSDRFSAERTGGSVSTLTIQRTQQEDSAVYLCASSLEQGGNSPLHFGNGTRLTVT.

This clonotype was observed a handful of times. The J gene is TRBJ1-6, the V gene TRBV20-1, with 9 bases fitting TRBD1. Unmatched junction bases numbered 13, after V lost 0 bases and J lost 7 bases. The germline gives CDR1 DFQATT, CDR2 SNEGSKA (reference sequence). This CDR3 comprises 18 residues. Here the CDR3 DNA reads TGCAGTGCTAGAGATCGGCTTAGTTGGACAGGGGCGAATTCACCCCTCCACTTT. Protein: CSARDRLSWTGANSPLHF.

This clonotype occurred a few times. This chain joins TRBV5-1 and TRBJ2-7; D not resolved. Germline CDR1 reads SGHRS; CDR2 reads YFSETQ. The V gene lost 4 bases and the J gene lost 2 bases, with 16 bases spanning the gap. This CDR3 contains 15 residues. The CDR3 bases are TGCGCCAGCAGCCCCCCTGGATACGTTCCCTACGAGCAGTACTTC. Amino acids: CASSPPGYVPYEQYF.

The genes are TRBV12-3 or TRBV12-4 and TRBJ1-5, with 9 bases aligning to TRBD1. The CDR3 sequence is 17 residues long. Trimming took 5 bases from V and 2 from J; bases not matched to a gene: 10. CDR3 in DNA: TGTGCCAGCAGTGACGGACAGGGGAAAAGAGGCAATCAGCCCCAGCATTTT. Translation gives CASSDGQGKRGNQPQHF.

The chain links TRBV14 to TRBJ2-1; D gene uncertain. Trimming stripped 1 base from V and 2 bases from J, with 9 bases between. CDR1 is SGHDN and CDR2 is FVKESK in the germline V gene. This CDR3 has 15 residues. This chain's CDR3 is CASSQVWPPYNEQFF. The CDR3 nucleotides are TGTGCCAGCAGCCAAGTCTGGCCCCCCTACAATGAGCAGTTCTTC.

The rearrangement joins TRBV12-3 or TRBV12-4 to TRBJ2-5, with 7 positions matching TRBD2. The last part of the DNA fits TRBJ2-7 better; the J call may be wrong. The CDR3 consists of 13 residues. Written as DNA, the CDR3 is TGTGCCAGCAGTTTACTAGGACTAGACGAGCAGTACTTC. It encodes CASSLLGLDEQYF.

The V call is TRBV4-2, the J call TRBJ2-5; a weak D match, TRBD1 (6 bases). The germline V gene has CDR1 LGHNA and CDR2 YNFKEQ. The length of the CDR3 is 15 residues. Trimming left V 4 bases short and J 2 bases short, with 14 bases between. This CDR3 is CASSLDLGQQETQYF. The CDR3 coding sequence is TGTGCCAGCAGCCTAGACCTTGGACAGCAAGAGACCCAGTACTTC.